These 13 T cell receptor beta chains originate from one sample sequenced in a study of Graves' ophthalmopathy and Graves' hyperthyroidism. The authors amplified TCR beta CDR3 regions, and they did so from RNA transcripts for repertoire sequencing. An initial RT-PCR round employing HTBI primers preceded a second-round multiplex PCR. TCRdb processed the multiplex PCR reads anew with MiXCR; each CDR3 protein has one entry. The table includes about 1.2 million distinct CDR3 sequences, about 40% detected once. What was sequenced was peripheral blood or thyroid tissue (not recorded which). The receptors derive from an adult man with Graves' hyperthyroidism.

The V and J genes are TRBV10-3 and TRBJ1-2, with a possible D match to TRBD1 (5 bases). Trimming took 10 bases from V and 7 from J, leaving 25 bases between them. The CDR3 has 15 residues. The germline gives CDR1 ENHRY, CDR2 SYGVKD. The CDR3, as DNA: TGTGCCACCCAGACGGATCGCGAAGGGGCTTCTGGCTACACCTTC. Residues: CATQTDREGASGYTF.

The rearrangement links TRBV5-1 to TRBJ2-5; D call uncertain. CDR1 SGHRS and CDR2 YFSETQ come from the germline V gene. Trimming left V 6 bases short and J 1 base short, with 13 bases between. This CDR3 spans 14 amino acids. Written as DNA, the CDR3 is TGCGCCAGCAAACCGGTCCCCGGCCAAGAGACCCAGTACTTC. Encoded protein: CASKPVPGQETQYF.

In regard to this clonotype: A single base separates this from a much larger clone, so it may be a read error. The chain uses TRBV7-2 and TRBJ2-5; a possible D gene is TRBD2 (6 bases). The CDR3 covers 15 residues. Germline V lookup: CDR1 SGHTA, CDR2 FQGNSA. This CDR3 reads CASSLIGGPGEAQYF. The CDR3 nucleotides read TGTGCCAGCAGCTTAATCGGGGGACCGGGAGAGGCCCAGTACTTC.

Many counts were recorded for this clonotype. This chain joins TRBV4-3 and TRBJ2-5; D is uncertain. Trimming took 1 base from V and 4 from J, leaving 13 bases between them. The length of the CDR3 is 15 residues. The germline V gene has CDR1 LGHNA and CDR2 YSLEER. In DNA form, the CDR3 reads TGCGCCAGCAGCCAAGTCGATGGGCAAGGAGAGACCCAGTACTTC. Translation: CASSQVDGQGETQYF.

The rearrangement joins TRBV10-3 to TRBJ1-6; D not certain. V was pared by 3 bases and J by 7 bases, with 7 bases between. The germline CDR1 and CDR2 sequences are ENHRY and SYGVKD. This CDR3 is 13 amino acids long. CDR3 coding DNA: TGTGCCATCAGTGATGAAGAGAATTCACCCCTCCACTTT. Translating gives CAISDEENSPLHF.

This chain links TRBV6-5 with TRBJ1-1; the D gene is possibly TRBD1 (5 bases). V dropped 5 bases and J dropped 6 bases, with 16 bases sitting between them. CDR1 is MNHEY, CDR2 SVGAGI, per germline. The CDR3 is made up of 14 amino acids. The CDR3 DNA is TGTGCCAGCAGTGACGACAGTTGGGGGTCTGAAGCTTTCTTT. The encoded protein is CASSDDSWGSEAFF.

The J gene is TRBJ1-1, the V gene TRBV9; a weak D match, TRBD1 (5 bases). Trimming left V 4 bases short and J 5 bases short, with 18 bases between. CDR1 and CDR2 (germline): SGDLS, YYNGEE. This CDR3 spans 15 amino acids. CDR3 amino acids: CASSLREQGGTEAFF. In DNA, the CDR3 is TGTGCCAGCAGCTTGCGGGAGCAGGGAGGGACTGAAGCTTTCTTT.

This clonotype was detected many times. The V call is TRBV19, the J call TRBJ1-5, with a tentative D call TRBD1 (6 bases). Germline values: CDR1 LNHDA, CDR2 SQIVND (reference sequence). The CDR3 covers 14 residues. Trimming left V 3 bases short and J 8 bases short, with 14 bases between. CDR3 bases: TGTGCCAGTAGTATTTCCGGACAGTCAAAGCCCCAGCATTTT. Translated, it gives CASSISGQSKPQHF.

This chain connects TRBV2 to TRBJ1-2; possibly TRBD1 for D (5 bases). The CDR3 is 13 residues long. Germline assignment: CDR1 SNHLY and CDR2 FYNNEI. V lost 3 bases to trimming and J lost 8 bases, with 13 bases between them. The CDR3 protein is CASSDLSGSGYTF. As DNA, the CDR3 is TGTGCCAGCAGTGATTTGTCAGGGTCAGGCTACACCTTC.

In DNA, the CDR3 is TGTGCCAGCCGATACGCGGGACAGAACTATGGCTACACCTTC. Protein sequence: CASRYAGQNYGYTF. The gene calls are TRBV6-2 or TRBV6-3 and TRBJ1-2; 7 bases agree with TRBD1. This CDR3 spans 14 amino acids. In germline, CDR1 is MNHEY, CDR2 SVGEGT. Losses at the gene ends were 8 bases for V and 2 bases for J; bases not matched to a gene: 8.

This clonotype was recorded once. V gene TRBV20-1 combines with J gene TRBJ2-7; TRBD2 aligns across 8 bases. This CDR3 is built from 17 residues. J was trimmed by 7 bases and V by 0 bases; bases with no gene match: 17. Germline V gene sequence: CDR1 DFQATT, CDR2 SNEGSKA (reference sequence). CDR3 nucleotides: TGCAGTGCTAGAGATGCTCTCGCGGGAGGTTGGACCGGGGAGCAGTACTTC. This gives the protein CSARDALAGGWTGEQYF.

This clonotype was found a few times. The CDR3 coding sequence is TGTGCCAGCAGTGGACCGGGACAGGGGATCTATGGCTACACCTTC. Its translation is CASSGPGQGIYGYTF. V and J are TRBV12-3 or TRBV12-4 and TRBJ1-2; TRBD1 agrees at 10 bases. V dropped 5 bases and J dropped 4; count of bases not matched to a gene: 7. The CDR3 spans 15 residues.

This clonotype was counted many times. The V gene is TRBV7-9, the J gene TRBJ1-1; 7 bases fit TRBD1. The germline gives CDR1 SEHNR, CDR2 FQNEAQ (reference sequence). The junction had 4 bases not matched to a gene; V was cut back by 1 base and J by 2 bases. The CDR3 consists of 15 residues. This CDR3 is CASSLDRDSNTEAFF. The CDR3 DNA follows: TGTGCCAGCAGCTTAGACCGGGACAGTAACACTGAAGCTTTCTTT.